Below, 18 T cell receptor beta chains from the same sample are listed, as sequenced in a study of cytomegalovirus exposure and HLA in healthy donors. The PCR contained 60 Vbeta and 13 Jbeta primers. Generated by immunoSEQ multiplex PCR, the TCRdb table keeps only in-frame clones and is missing some. Among over 200,000 clones listed, 82% were seen once. The sequencing sample was made of PBMCs. The receptors come from a man aged 35 to 55 in good health and CMV-seropositive.

This chain links TRBV29-1 with TRBJ1-1, with a weak D call TRBD1 (6 bases). The germline V gene has CDR1 SQVTM and CDR2 ANQGSEA. Trimming stripped 6 bases from V and 2 bases from J, with 16 bases between. The CDR3 is made up of 14 amino acids. The CDR3 nucleotides are TGCAGCGTCTCCATTCAACAGGGAAACACTGAAGCTTTCTTT. Translating gives CSVSIQQGNTEAFF.

V gene TRBV10-1 combines with J gene TRBJ2-1; 14 nucleotides align to TRBD2. In germline, CDR1 is WNHNN, CDR2 SYGVQD (reference sequence). There are 15 residues in the CDR3. Trimming removed 5 bases from V and 9 bases from J; junction bases left unmatched: 6. The CDR3 coding sequence is TGCGCCAGCAGTTCGACTAGCGGGAGGGCCGTTGAGCAGTTCTTC. This gives the protein CASSSTSGRAVEQFF.

The chain links TRBV7-9 to TRBJ2-1, with TRBD2 identical over 10 bases. The ends lost 8 bases at V and 0 bases at J; junction bases unmatched: 4. CDR3 length: 15 residues. Germline CDR1 SEHNR, CDR2 FQNEAQ (reference sequence). The CDR3 spells CASPASGGSYNEQFF. DNA for the CDR3: TGTGCCAGCCCAGCTAGCGGGGGCTCCTACAATGAGCAGTTCTTC. The variable domain in full, with the rest retrieved from reference TRBV7-9 and TRBJ2-1, is DTGVSQNPRHKITKRGQNVTFRCDPISEHNRLYWYRQTLGQGPEFLTYFQNEAQLEKSRLLSDRFSAERPKGSFSTLEIQRTEQGDSAMYLCASPASGGSYNEQFFGPGTRLTVL.

The V and J genes are TRBV7-8 and TRBJ2-1; 7 bases align to TRBD1. The CDR3 is made up of 13 amino acids. The germline V gene encodes CDR1 SGHVS and CDR2 FQNEAQ. Germline trimming cut 5 bases from V and 10 bases from J; bases unmatched to any gene: 8. In nucleotides, the CDR3 is TGTGCCAGCAGCGAGGGACAGAGCCACGAGCAGTTCTTC. Translated, it gives CASSEGQSHEQFF.

Details on this clone: The final CDR3 position lacks the conserved phenylalanine or tryptophan, pointing to a likely read error. The chain has TRBV7-6 and TRBJ2-7; 10 positions agree with TRBD2. V was clipped by 1 base and J by 6 bases; unmatched bases: 12. This CDR3 contains 17 residues. Germline V gene data show CDR1 as SGHVS and CDR2 as FNYEAQ. The CDR3 here is CASSLVLPSGSYGEQYL. The DNA for the CDR3 is TGTGCCAGCAGCTTAGTACTCCCTAGCGGGAGTTACGGCGAGCAGTACCTC.

The gene calls are TRBV7-6 and TRBJ2-3; 14 bases align to TRBD2. Per the germline V gene, CDR1 is SGHVS and CDR2 is FNYEAQ. V lost 4 bases, J lost 2 bases, and 2 bases stayed unmatched. This CDR3 has 16 amino acids. The chain's CDR3 is CASSSGLAGVTDTQYF. The CDR3, as DNA: TGTGCCAGCAGCTCGGGACTAGCGGGAGTCACAGATACGCAGTATTTT.

The rearrangement joins TRBV30 to TRBJ1-5; 9 nucleotides align to TRBD1. Germline trimming cut 3 bases from V and 4 bases from J; bases unmatched to any gene: 4. The CDR3 contains 14 residues. CDR1 GTSNPN and CDR2 SVGIG come from the germline V gene (reference sequence). Here the CDR3 DNA reads TGTGCCTGGAGCCAAGGGACAGGGAATCAGCCCCAGCATTTT. Translating it yields CAWSQGTGNQPQHF.

The chain couples TRBV18 to TRBJ1-5; TRBD1 agrees at 8 bases. The J segment lost 4 bases and the V segment lost 2 bases, leaving 1 base of the junction unmatched. Germline V lookup: CDR1 KGHSH, CDR2 LQKENI. CDR3 size: 14 residues. The CDR3 DNA reads TGTGCCAGCTCACCAGGGACAGGTAATCAGCCCCAGCATTTT. Protein: CASSPGTGNQPQHF.

This chain connects TRBV19 to TRBJ1-2; 9 bases line up with TRBD1. The CDR3 has 19 amino acids. Germline CDR1 LNHDA, CDR2 SQIVND (reference sequence). After removal of 2 bases from V and 6 bases from J, the junction contained 19 bases not matched to a gene. The CDR3, as DNA: TGTGCCAGTAGTATACACCGGGACAGGGCCTATCGGGGTCAGGATGGCTACACCTTC. It is translated as CASSIHRDRAYRGQDGYTF.

The chain uses TRBV11-2 and TRBJ2-5, with 9 bases that match TRBD1. Germline assignment: CDR1 SGHAT and CDR2 FQNNGV. The trim removed 4 bases at V and 2 bases at J, leaving 5 bases unmatched. The CDR3 has 15 amino acids. The CDR3, as DNA: TGTGCCAGCAGCTACCCGGACAGGGGTCAAGAGACCCAGTACTTC. Amino acids: CASSYPDRGQETQYF.

The CDR3 region has the DNA TGTGCCAGCAGCACCGGCACGGGCGGGGATACGCAGTATTTT. It codes for CASSTGTGGDTQYF. The chain combines TRBV11-2 with TRBJ2-3; possibly TRBD2 for D (5 bases). The CDR3 runs 14 residues. In germline, CDR1 is SGHAT, CDR2 FQNNGV. V was pared by 5 bases and J by 6 bases, with 15 bases between.

This sequence joins TRBV19 and TRBJ1-2; the D is unclear. Germline assignment: CDR1 LNHDA and CDR2 SQIVND (reference sequence). V gave up 5 bases and J gave up 4 bases, with 8 bases separating them. The CDR3 extends over 12 amino acids. This chain's CDR3 is CASSQNVYGYTF. The CDR3 bases are TGTGCCAGTAGTCAGAATGTCTATGGCTACACCTTC.

The V and J genes are TRBV27 and TRBJ2-1; TRBD2 matches at 10 bases. This CDR3 has 15 amino acids. J lost 6 bases, V lost 0 bases, and 2 bases had no gene match. CDR1 and CDR2 from the germline V gene are MNHEY and SMNVEV (reference sequence). The CDR3 is CASSLSAGGSNEQFF. DNA for the CDR3: TGTGCCAGCAGTTTATCAGCGGGAGGGTCCAATGAGCAGTTCTTC.

The CDR3 spells CASSLGPSGGQETQYF. In DNA form, the CDR3 reads TGTGCCAGCAGCTTGGGACCTAGCGGAGGACAAGAGACCCAGTACTTC. The V gene is TRBV5-5, the J gene TRBJ2-5, with 7 bases aligning to TRBD2. V gave up 0 bases and J gave up 2 bases; unmatched junction bases: 7. CDR1 SGHKS and CDR2 YYEKEE come from the germline V gene (reference sequence). CDR3 length: 16 residues.

In its sample, this clone was seen once. The chain joins TRBV7-2 to TRBJ1-3, with 11 nucleotides matching TRBD1. In germline, CDR1 is SGHTA, CDR2 FQGNSA. V gave up 5 bases and J gave up 2 bases; unmatched junction bases: 5. There are 16 residues in the CDR3. The CDR3 region has the DNA TGTGCCAGCAGCCCCGGACAGGGGGCGACTGGAAACACCATATATTTT. Its protein is CASSPGQGATGNTIYF.

The genes are TRBV7-6 and TRBJ2-2; D gene ambiguous. This CDR3 is built from 13 residues. The V end lost 0 bases, the J end lost 5 bases, and 4 bases lay between the germline ends. CDR1 and CDR2 (germline): SGHVS, FNYEAQ. The DNA of the CDR3 is TGTGCCAGCAGCTTAGCGCGGACCGGGGAGCTGTTTTTT. Translation: CASSLARTGELFF.

The chain joins TRBV29-1 to TRBJ1-6; 8 nucleotides agree with TRBD1. This CDR3 has 15 amino acids. J gave up 7 bases and V 6 bases, and 11 bases lay outside the gene matches. Per the germline V gene, CDR1 is SQVTM and CDR2 is ANQGSEA. The CDR3 nucleotides read TGCAGCGTCCGTAGAGACAGGGGCGAAAATTCACCCCTCCACTTT. It codes for CSVRRDRGENSPLHF.

This clone was observed a handful of times. The CDR3 is CASRGQGDTGELFF. CDR3 DNA sequence: TGTGCCAGCAGGGGACAGGGGGACACCGGGGAGCTGTTTTTT. The chain joins TRBV6-1 to TRBJ2-2; TRBD1 agrees at 11 bases. The J segment lost 3 bases and the V segment lost 6 bases, leaving 0 bases of the junction unmatched. In germline, CDR1 is MNHNS, CDR2 SASEGT. This CDR3 has 14 amino acids.